This T cell receptor (beta chain) originates from a study of T cell changes during pregnancy in multiple sclerosis. The assay was immunoSEQ multiplex PCR, and TCRdb's table has in-frame clones only and misses some. The sample has around 50,000 clones; about nine tenths are singletons. This CDR3 has 17 amino acids. Trimming at V came to 3 bases and at J to 0 bases, leaving 7 bases not matched to a gene. The V gene's germline CDR1 is GTSNPN and CDR2 SVGIG (reference sequence). Source: CD4+ T cells from peripheral blood mononuclear cells, taken after pregnancy. V usage is TRBV30 and J usage is TRBJ2-2; TRBD2 aligns across 10 bases. This TCR was recovered from a female donor in good health, enrolled as a control in a pregnancy study. In DNA, the CDR3 is TGTGCCTGGAGAGACCTAGCGGGGGACGCGAACACCGGGGAGCTGTTTTTT. This codes for CAWRDLAGDANTGELFF.